Below, 3 T cell receptor beta chains from the same sample are listed, as sequenced in a study of identical twins. TCRdb processed the 5' RACE reads anew with MiXCR; each CDR3 protein has one entry. The sample lists around 230,000 distinct CDR3 sequences; 9.4% were seen once. The sample comprised memory (CD45RO+) T cells sorted from blood. The source is a woman between 18 and 29 years old in good health.

This clonotype was detected only a few times. The rearrangement links TRBV6-2 or TRBV6-3 to TRBJ1-6, with D maybe TRBD1 (5 bases). This CDR3 has 13 residues. CDR1 is MNHEY and CDR2 is SVGEGT in the germline V gene. Deletions cut 11 bases from V and 5 bases from J, with 13 bases between. The DNA of the CDR3 is TGTGCCTCGGGGGGACCGCATAATTCACCCCTCCACTTT. Its protein product is CASGGPHNSPLHF.

This clonotype has a count of ten or more. The chain is built from TRBV29-1 and TRBJ2-3, with D uncertain. CDR3 length: 12 residues. Germline CDR1 SQVTM, CDR2 ANQGSEA. V was pared by 6 bases and J by 2 bases, with 9 bases between. The CDR3 DNA is TGCAGCGTATTAACCTACACAGATACGCAGTATTTT. It encodes CSVLTYTDTQYF.

V and J are TRBV10-3 and TRBJ2-7; D gene ambiguous. This CDR3 has 10 residues. Germline V gene data show CDR1 as ENHRY and CDR2 as SYGVKD. In DNA form, the CDR3 reads TGTGCGATTACTATCTACGAGCAGTACTTC. The encoded protein is CAITIYEQYF.